This T cell receptor (beta chain) emerged from a study of monozygotic twins with inflammatory bowel disease. TCRdb reprocessed the 5' RACE reads, keeping one entry per CDR3 protein, no DNA. Recorded for this sample: over 350,000 distinct CDR3 sequences. Per the germline V gene, CDR1 is LGHNA and CDR2 is YNFKEQ. The CDR3 loop spans 16 amino acids. This TCR was sampled from a human donor with ulcerative colitis or Crohn's disease, or a healthy co-twin of an affected twin (not recorded which). Sequencing was done on a sample of blood. V gene TRBV4-2 combines with J gene TRBJ2-7; the D gene TCRdb calls, TRBD2, cannot be checked with no DNA. The CDR3 region is CASSPVVGTSGYEQYF.